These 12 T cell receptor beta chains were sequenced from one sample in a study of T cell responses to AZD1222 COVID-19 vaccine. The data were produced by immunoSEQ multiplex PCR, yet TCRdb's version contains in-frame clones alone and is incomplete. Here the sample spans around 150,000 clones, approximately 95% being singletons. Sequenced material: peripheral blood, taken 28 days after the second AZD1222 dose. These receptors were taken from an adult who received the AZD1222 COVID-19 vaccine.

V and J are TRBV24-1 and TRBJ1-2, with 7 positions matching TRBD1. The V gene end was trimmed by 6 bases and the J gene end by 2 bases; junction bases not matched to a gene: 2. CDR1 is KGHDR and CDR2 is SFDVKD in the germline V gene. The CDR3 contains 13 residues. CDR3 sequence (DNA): TGTGCCACCAGTAAACAGGGGAACTATGGCTACACCTTC. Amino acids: CATSKQGNYGYTF.

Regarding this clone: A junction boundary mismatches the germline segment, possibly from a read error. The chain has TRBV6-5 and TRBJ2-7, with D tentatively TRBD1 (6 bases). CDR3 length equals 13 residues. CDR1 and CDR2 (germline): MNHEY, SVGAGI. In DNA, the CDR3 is TGTGCCGTTAGTCCCCAGGGGTCCTCCGAGCAGTACTTC. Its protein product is CAVSPQGSSEQYF.

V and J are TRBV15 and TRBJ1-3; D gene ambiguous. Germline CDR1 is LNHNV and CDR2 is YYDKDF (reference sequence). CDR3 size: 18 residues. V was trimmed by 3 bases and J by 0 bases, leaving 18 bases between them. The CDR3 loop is CATSRELQVESSGNTIYF. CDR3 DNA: TGTGCCACCAGCAGGGAGTTGCAGGTCGAAAGCTCTGGAAACACCATATATTTT.

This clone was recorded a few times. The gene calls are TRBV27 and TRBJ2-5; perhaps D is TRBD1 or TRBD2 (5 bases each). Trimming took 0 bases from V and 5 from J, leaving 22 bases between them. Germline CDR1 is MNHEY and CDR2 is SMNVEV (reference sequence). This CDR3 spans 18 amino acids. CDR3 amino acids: CASSLSRQRGPKGETQYF. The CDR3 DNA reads TGTGCCAGCAGTTTATCGCGGCAGCGAGGGCCCAAGGGGGAGACCCAGTACTTC.

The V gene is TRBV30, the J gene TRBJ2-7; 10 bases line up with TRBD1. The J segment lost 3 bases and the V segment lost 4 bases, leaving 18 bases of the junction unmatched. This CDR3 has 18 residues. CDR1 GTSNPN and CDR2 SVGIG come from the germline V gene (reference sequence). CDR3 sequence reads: CAWNRRVTGTGANYEQYF. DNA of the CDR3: TGTGCCTGGAACCGAAGAGTCACCGGGACAGGGGCAAACTACGAGCAGTACTTC.

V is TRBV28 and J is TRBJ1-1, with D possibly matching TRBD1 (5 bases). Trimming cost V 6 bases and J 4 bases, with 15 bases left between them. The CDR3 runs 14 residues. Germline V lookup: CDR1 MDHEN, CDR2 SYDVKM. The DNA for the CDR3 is TGTGCCAGCAGCCAGAGGCGGGGGAGCACTGAAGCTTTCTTT. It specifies CASSQRRGSTEAFF.

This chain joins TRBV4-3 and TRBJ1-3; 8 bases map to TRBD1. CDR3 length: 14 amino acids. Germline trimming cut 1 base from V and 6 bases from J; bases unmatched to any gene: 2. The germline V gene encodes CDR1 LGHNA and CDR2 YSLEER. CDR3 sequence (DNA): TGCGCCAGCAGCCAAGGGCAGGGGGCAAACACCATATATTTT. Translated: CASSQGQGANTIYF.

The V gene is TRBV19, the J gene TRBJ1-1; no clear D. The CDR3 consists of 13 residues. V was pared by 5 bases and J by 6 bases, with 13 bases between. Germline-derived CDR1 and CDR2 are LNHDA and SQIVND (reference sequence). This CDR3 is CASSLEILSEAFF. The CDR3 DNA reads TGTGCCAGTAGTCTCGAGATCCTCTCTGAAGCTTTCTTT.

The CDR3 loop is CASSSQESSTDTQYF. CDR3 nucleotides: TGTGCCAGCTCATCACAGGAGTCTAGCACAGATACGCAGTATTTT. The J gene is TRBJ2-3, the V gene TRBV18, with D maybe TRBD1 (5 bases). Germline V lookup: CDR1 KGHSH, CDR2 LQKENI. V was shortened by 5 bases and J by 0 bases, with 12 bases between the two germline ends. This CDR3 spans 15 amino acids. Together with reference TRBV18 and TRBJ2-3, the CDR3 gives the full variable domain: NAGVMQNPRHLVRRRGQEARLRCSPMKGHSHVYWYRQLPEEGLKFMVYLQKENIIDESGMPKERFSAEFPKEGPSILRIQQVVRGDSAAYFCASSSQESSTDTQYFGPGTRLTVL.

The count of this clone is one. CDR3 sequence: CASSYDGIDTQYF. The CDR3 DNA reads as TGTGCCAGCAGTTACGACGGAATAGATACGCAGTATTTT. The chain combines TRBV6-6 with TRBJ2-3; no clear D. This CDR3 is built from 13 residues. V lost 2 bases to trimming and J lost 5 bases, with 8 bases between them. The germline CDR1 and CDR2 sequences are MNHNY and SVGAGI (reference sequence).

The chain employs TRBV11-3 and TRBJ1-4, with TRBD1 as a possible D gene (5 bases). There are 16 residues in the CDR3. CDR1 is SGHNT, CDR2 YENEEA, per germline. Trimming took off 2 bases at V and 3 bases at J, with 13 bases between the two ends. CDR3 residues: CASSLFGAGANEKLFF. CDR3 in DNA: TGTGCCAGCAGCTTATTTGGGGCTGGGGCTAATGAAAAACTGTTTTTT.

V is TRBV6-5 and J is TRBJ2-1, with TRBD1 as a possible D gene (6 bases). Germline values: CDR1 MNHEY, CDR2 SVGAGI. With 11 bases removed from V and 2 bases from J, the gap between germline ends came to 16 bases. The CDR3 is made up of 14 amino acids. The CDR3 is CAGRDTLTYNEQFF. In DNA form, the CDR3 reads TGTGCCGGCCGGGACACCCTCACCTACAATGAGCAGTTCTTC.